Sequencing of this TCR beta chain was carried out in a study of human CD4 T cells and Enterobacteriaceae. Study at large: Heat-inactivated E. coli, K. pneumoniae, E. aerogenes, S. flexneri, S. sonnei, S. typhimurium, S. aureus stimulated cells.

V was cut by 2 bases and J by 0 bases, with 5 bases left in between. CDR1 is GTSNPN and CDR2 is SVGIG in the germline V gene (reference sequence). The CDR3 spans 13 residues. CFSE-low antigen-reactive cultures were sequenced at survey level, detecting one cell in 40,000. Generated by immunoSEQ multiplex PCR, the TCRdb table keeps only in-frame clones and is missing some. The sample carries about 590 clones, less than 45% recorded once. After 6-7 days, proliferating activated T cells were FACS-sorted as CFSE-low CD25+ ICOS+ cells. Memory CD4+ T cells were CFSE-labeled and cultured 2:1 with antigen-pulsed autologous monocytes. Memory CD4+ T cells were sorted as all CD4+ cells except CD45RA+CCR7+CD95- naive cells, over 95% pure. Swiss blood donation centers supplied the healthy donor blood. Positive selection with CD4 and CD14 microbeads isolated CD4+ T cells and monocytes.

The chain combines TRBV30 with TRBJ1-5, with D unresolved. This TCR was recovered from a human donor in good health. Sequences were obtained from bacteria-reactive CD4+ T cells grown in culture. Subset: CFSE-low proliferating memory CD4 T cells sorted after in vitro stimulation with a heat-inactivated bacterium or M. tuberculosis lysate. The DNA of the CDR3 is TGTGCCTGGAGTCGCAATAGCAATCAGCCCCAGCATTTT. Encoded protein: CAWSRNSNQPQHF.